The present TCR beta chain was sequenced within a study of spatial heterogeneity in lung cancer. Study-level information: 72 TRACERx patients with early, untreated non-small cell lung cancer donated samples. The average appearance count of each unique TCR and UMI combination in raw reads was more than nine.

MiXCR, applied by TCRdb to the 5' RACE reads, yields one record per CDR3 protein. The sample contains some 54,000 distinct CDR3 sequences, about 7.4% of which appear only once. Overall study findings and caveats: There were more appearances of ubiquitous expanded tumor TCRs in blood at resection than at follow-up.

This clonotype has ten or more counts. Its antigen is undetermined. As for time point: blood at routine non-recurrence follow-up after resection. Whole RNA came from tumor, nontumor lung or frozen PBMC and was sequenced without being sorted. V was shortened by 6 bases and J by 0 bases, with 20 bases between the two germline ends. From germline, CDR1 is DFQATT and CDR2 SNEGSKA (reference sequence). The length of the CDR3 is 16 residues. The specimen comprised PBMCs, sampled at follow-up. This TCR was sampled from a female donor with early-stage non-small cell lung cancer. V gene TRBV20-1 combines with J gene TRBJ1-1; maybe TRBD1 (5 bases). The DNA of the CDR3 is TGCAGTGCCCGTTTCCCCCGATGGGGACTGAACACTGAAGCTTTCTTT. Its translation: CSARFPRWGLNTEAFF.